What follows are 20 T cell receptor beta chains derived from one specimen sequenced in a study of blood T cell repertoires in COVID-19. Sequencing was performed with immunoSEQ multiplex PCR; in TCRdb, only in-frame clones are kept and a portion is missing. The sample includes over 150,000 clones, roughly 89% of them seen just once. The sequencing input was peripheral blood. Receptors were obtained from a woman aged 60-75 years who had recovered from COVID-19.

The V and J genes are TRBV5-1 and TRBJ1-2; 7 bases line up with TRBD1. CDR3 length: 17 residues. The V and J ends lost 4 bases and 2 bases, in that order; junction bases with no gene match: 14. Per germline, CDR1 SGHRS and CDR2 YFSETQ. The CDR3 nucleotides are TGCGCCAGCAGCATCGGGACAGTCTTTTCCACGAACTATGGCTACACCTTC. This gives the protein CASSIGTVFSTNYGYTF.

The rearrangement joins TRBV27 to TRBJ1-2, with 9 bases identical to TRBD1. Germline CDR1 MNHEY, CDR2 SMNVEV (reference sequence). J was trimmed by 6 bases and V by 3 bases; bases with no gene match: 11. This CDR3 spans 16 amino acids. CDR3 protein: CASSFWGNRDRDGYTF. Here the CDR3 DNA reads TGTGCCAGCAGTTTTTGGGGTAATCGGGACAGGGATGGCTACACCTTC.

This clone was found once. The V call is TRBV12-3 or TRBV12-4, the J call TRBJ1-1, with D maybe TRBD1 (6 bases). The CDR3 has 13 amino acids. V was clipped by 6 bases and J by 3 bases, with 11 bases between them. The CDR3 bases are TGTGCCAGCAGCCCCAGGGGAGACACTGAAGCTTTCTTT. Translation gives CASSPRGDTEAFF.

CDR3 region: CASREQAYGYTF. The CDR3 nucleotides are TGTGCCAGCAGGGAACAGGCTTATGGCTACACCTTC. This chain links TRBV2 with TRBJ1-2, with a tentative D call TRBD1 (5 bases). Germline assignment: CDR1 SNHLY and CDR2 FYNNEI. Trimming stripped 6 bases from V and 5 bases from J, with 10 bases between. This CDR3 spans 12 amino acids.

In its sample, this clone was seen once. This chain links TRBV14 with TRBJ2-2; 10 nucleotides agree with TRBD2. Trimming took 3 bases from V and 4 from J; bases not matched to a gene: 8. Germline values: CDR1 SGHDN, CDR2 FVKESK. This CDR3 comprises 17 residues. CDR3 DNA sequence: TGTGCCAGCAGCCAGCTGGTCGCTAGCGGGGGCACCGGGGAGCTGTTTTTT. It codes for CASSQLVASGGTGELFF.

The rearrangement uses TRBV11-1 and TRBJ2-2, with 11 positions matching TRBD1. V dropped 4 bases and J dropped 4; count of bases not matched to a gene: 2. The germline V gene encodes CDR1 SGHAT and CDR2 FQDESV (reference sequence). CDR3 length equals 15 residues. The CDR3 DNA sequence: TGTGCCAGCAGCTCCGGGACAGGGGGCACCGGGGAGCTGTTTTTT. It translates to CASSSGTGGTGELFF.

The chain recombines TRBV4-1 with TRBJ2-7; 9 bases fit TRBD1. This CDR3 is 15 amino acids long. CDR1 MGHRA and CDR2 YSYEKL come from the germline V gene. Trimming cost V 3 bases and J 4 bases; bases outside gene matches: 7. DNA for the CDR3: TGCGCCAGCAGCCAGTTACCGGGACAGGGTTACGAGCAGTACTTC. As protein: CASSQLPGQGYEQYF.

The chain carries TRBV14 and TRBJ1-6; possibly TRBD1 for D (6 bases). The germline V gene has CDR1 SGHDN and CDR2 FVKESK. This CDR3 spans 16 amino acids. V lost 0 bases and J lost 9, with 15 bases in between. In DNA, the CDR3 is TGTGCCAGCAGCCAAGATCGTCTGGGGGCGGGTTCACCCCTCCACTTT. This encodes CASSQDRLGAGSPLHF.

The chain couples TRBV28 to TRBJ1-3; possible D gene TRBD1, 6 bases. With 6 bases removed from V and 0 bases from J, the gap between germline ends came to 15 bases. CDR1 MDHEN and CDR2 SYDVKM come from the germline V gene. The CDR3 runs to 16 residues. In DNA, the CDR3 is TGTGCCAGCAGCCCCTCCCAGGGGTCCTCTGGAAACACCATATATTTT. It is translated as CASSPSQGSSGNTIYF.

The chain combines TRBV3-1 (or the pseudogene TRBV3-2) with TRBJ2-3, with 15 bases lining up with TRBD2. This CDR3 comprises 16 residues. Germline V gene lookup returns CDR1 LGHDT and CDR2 YNNKEL (reference sequence). Trimming at V came to 4 bases and at J to 3 bases, leaving 2 bases not matched to a gene. The CDR3 bases are TGTGCCAGCAGCCGGACTAGCGGGGGGGGGACAGATACGCAGTATTTT. This codes for CASSRTSGGGTDTQYF.

The chain joins TRBV27 to TRBJ2-7; 14 bases are shared with TRBD2. The CDR3 length is 19 residues. The germline gives CDR1 MNHEY, CDR2 SMNVEV (reference sequence). With 2 bases clipped from V and 4 bases from J, the junction kept 13 bases outside the gene matches. In DNA form, the CDR3 reads TGTGCCAGCAGTTTAAAGGGACTAGCGGGGGCCCCCTCGTCTTACGAGCAGTACTTC. Translating it yields CASSLKGLAGAPSSYEQYF.

The chain is built from TRBV12-3 or TRBV12-4 and TRBJ2-7; a weak D match, TRBD2 (6 bases). Trimming removed 5 bases from V and 1 base from J, with 6 bases in between. The CDR3 consists of 12 residues. CDR3 in DNA: TGTGCCAGCAGTGGGGGGTCCTACGAGCAGTACTTC. It encodes CASSGGSYEQYF.

This rearrangement joins TRBV7-3 to TRBJ1-2; 8 bases map to TRBD1. Germline V gene lookup returns CDR1 SGHTA and CDR2 FQGTGA. The V and J ends lost 2 bases and 4 bases, in that order; junction bases with no gene match: 0. The CDR3 contains 13 residues. This CDR3 is CASSLGQGYGYTF. DNA for the CDR3: TGTGCCAGCAGCTTAGGACAGGGCTATGGCTACACCTTC.

J is TRBJ1-1 and V is TRBV11-2; 8 nucleotides agree with TRBD1. This CDR3 comprises 16 residues. With V trimmed by 0 bases and J by 5 bases, 8 bases remained unmatched. The germline V gene encodes CDR1 SGHAT and CDR2 FQNNGV. The CDR3 reads CASSLETTGVNTEAFF. The DNA of the CDR3 is TGTGCCAGCAGCTTAGAAACGACAGGGGTAAATACTGAAGCTTTCTTT.

V usage is TRBV18 and J usage is TRBJ2-2; 8 nucleotides align to TRBD1. The CDR3 loop spans 16 amino acids. Looked up from germline, CDR1 is KGHSH and CDR2 is LQKENI. Trimming removed 5 bases from V and 1 base from J; junction bases left unmatched: 6. Here the CDR3 reads CASSTSTGENTGELFF. CDR3 bases: TGTGCCAGCTCAACATCGACAGGGGAGAACACCGGGGAGCTGTTTTTT.

The chain employs TRBV7-2 and TRBJ2-5, with 8 bases aligning to TRBD2. The junction had 4 bases not matched to a gene; V was cut back by 5 bases and J by 2 bases. Per germline, CDR1 SGHTA and CDR2 FQGNSA. The CDR3 covers 14 residues. CDR3 sequence (DNA): TGTGCCAGCAGCACACTAGCGGTACAAGAGACCCAGTACTTC. It translates to CASSTLAVQETQYF.

This chain links TRBV18 with TRBJ2-6; D ambiguous. Trimming removed 2 bases from V and 4 bases from J, with 6 bases in between. Looked up from germline, CDR1 is KGHSH and CDR2 is LQKENI. The CDR3 runs 14 residues. The CDR3 is CASSPDRGANVLTF. As DNA, the CDR3 is TGTGCCAGCTCACCAGATCGGGGGGCCAACGTCCTGACTTTC.

The count of this clone is one. This chain connects TRBV5-1 to TRBJ2-7, with 8 bases lining up with TRBD2. Germline CDR1 SGHRS, CDR2 YFSETQ. With V trimmed by 7 bases and J by 5 bases, 11 bases remained unmatched. This CDR3 comprises 14 residues. The CDR3 sequence is CASHPSGGYDEQYF. CDR3 nucleotide sequence: TGCGCCAGCCACCCCTCGGGGGGGTACGACGAGCAGTACTTC.

V is TRBV9 and J is TRBJ1-3; tentatively, D is TRBD1 (6 bases). CDR3 length: 17 residues. Germline-derived CDR1 and CDR2 are SGDLS and YYNGEE. V was shortened by 0 bases and J by 0 bases, with 13 bases between the two germline ends. CDR3 amino acids: CASSVGSGGASGNTIYF. The CDR3 DNA sequence: TGTGCCAGCAGCGTAGGCTCGGGGGGCGCCTCTGGAAACACCATATATTTT.

This chain joins TRBV2 and TRBJ2-7; D not resolved. V shed 6 bases and J shed 0 bases, with 6 bases lying between them. The CDR3 loop spans 12 amino acids. Germline CDR1 and CDR2: SNHLY and FYNNEI. Here the CDR3 reads CASSTDSYEQYF. CDR3 coding DNA: TGTGCCAGCAGCACAGACTCCTACGAGCAGTACTTC. The full variable domain, with the rest looked up from reference TRBV2 and TRBJ2-7, is EPEVTQTPSHQVTQMGQEVILRCVPISNHLYFYWYRQILGQKVEFLVSFYNNEISEKSEIFDDQFSVERPDGSNFTLKIRSTKLEDSAMYFCASSTDSYEQYFGPGTRLTVT.